This is a list of T cell receptor beta chains from one sample in a study of Graves' ophthalmopathy and Graves' hyperthyroidism. TCRdb analysed the multiplex PCR reads with MiXCR anew, one entry per CDR3 protein. The sample contains more than 550,000 distinct CDR3 sequences, about 38% of which appear only once. Sequenced input: peripheral blood. These receptors came from an adult man with Graves' ophthalmopathy. The CDR3 runs from the conserved cysteine through the conserved F or W. The D gene is left open where the match is weak. Where a row states a size, it is once, few, many or the class of an expanded clone; other rows omit it.

abundance,j_gene,v_gene,d_gene,CDR3aa,CDR3nt
many,TRBJ2-7,TRBV5-8,TRBD2,CASSLGLAGGYEQYF,TGTGCCAGCAGCTTGGGGCTAGCGGGAGGCTACGAGCAGTACTTC
-,TRBJ2-5,TRBV2,-,CASSLVRRQETQYF,TGTGCCAGCAGTTTAGTACGGAGACAAGAGACCCAGTACTTC
-,TRBJ2-7,TRBV7-9,TRBD2,CASSPRGTSDSYEQYF,TGTGCCAGCTCACCGCGGGGAACTAGCGACTCCTACGAGCAGTACTTC
many,TRBJ1-1,TRBV2,TRBD1,CAFRDRQNTEAFF,TGTGCCTTCAGGGACAGGCAGAACACTGAAGCTTTCTTT
-,TRBJ1-2,TRBV2,TRBD1,CASRGTGGDGYTF,TGTGCCAGCAGGGGGACAGGGGGAGATGGCTACACCTTC
once,TRBJ2-6,TRBV5-4,TRBD2,CASSSPGGESAGANVLTF,TGTGCCAGCTCATCCCCGGGGGGGGAAAGCGCTGGGGCCAACGTCCTGACTTTC
few,TRBJ1-4,TRBV25-1,TRBD1,CASSERGTGFEKLFF,TGTGCCAGCAGTGAACGGGGGACAGGGTTTGAAAAACTGTTTTTT
-,TRBJ1-5,TRBV6-1,TRBD1,CASSEWDRAYSNQPQHF,TGTGCCAGCAGTGAATGGGACAGGGCTTATAGCAATCAGCCCCAGCATTTT
many,TRBJ1-1,TRBV7-3,-,CASSHGLGSEAFF,TGTGCCAGCAGCCATGGACTCGGGTCTGAAGCTTTCTTT
many,TRBJ1-2,TRBV5-1,TRBD1,CASSLGQGAGGYTF,TGTGCCAGCAGCTTGGGACAGGGGGCCGGTGGCTACACCTTC
-,TRBJ2-7,TRBV12-3/TRBV12-4,-,CASSSPPLLGGDYEQYF,TGTGCCAGCAGTTCACCTCCATTACTAGGGGGGGACTACGAGCAGTACTTC
-,TRBJ1-5,TRBV15,TRBD1,CATSATRGDRALNQPQHF,TGTGCCACCAGCGCTACCAGAGGGGACAGGGCCCTCAATCAGCCCCAGCATTTT
-,TRBJ1-2,TRBV25-1,-,CASSYWGDLYGYTF,TGTGCCAGCAGTTACTGGGGCGACCTCTATGGCTACACCTTC
few,TRBJ1-4,TRBV20-1,-,CSAPPGTATNEKLFF,TGCAGTGCCCCTCCCGGGACCGCAACTAATGAAAAACTGTTTTTT
many,TRBJ1-1,TRBV2,-,CASRDTTEAFF,TGTGCCAGCAGGGATACCACTGAAGCTTTCTTT
-,TRBJ1-6,TRBV19,-,CASSIDPNSPLHF,TGTGCCAGTAGTATAGATCCTAATTCACCCCTCCACTTT
many,TRBJ2-7,TRBV7-2,-,CASSYRDGTYEQYF,TGTGCCAGCAGCTACCGGGACGGCACCTACGAGCAGTACTTC
many,TRBJ2-7,TRBV7-2,TRBD1,CASSHPSARGPEQYF,TGTGCCAGCAGTCATCCCAGCGCCAGGGGGCCCGAGCAGTACTTC
-,TRBJ2-5,TRBV29-1,-,CSVRRRVQETQYF,TGCAGCGTCCGGCGGCGGGTGCAAGAGACCCAGTACTTC
-,TRBJ1-1,TRBV5-6,TRBD1,CASSRDRLMNTEAFF,TGTGCCAGCAGCCGGGACAGGCTAATGAACACTGAAGCTTTCTTT
-,TRBJ1-3,TRBV7-2,-,CASSLGDSSTGNTIYF,TGTGCCAGCAGCTTAGGGGACTCCAGCACTGGAAACACCATATATTTT
many,TRBJ2-6,TRBV25-1,-,CASIVRDISSGANVLTF,TGTGCCAGCATTGTCCGGGACATTAGCTCTGGGGCCAACGTCCTGACTTTC
many,TRBJ1-1,TRBV2,-,CASMRRTMNTEAFF,TGTGCCAGCATGAGACGGACCATGAACACTGAAGCTTTCTTT
many,TRBJ2-2,TRBV25-1,-,CASSEETGSNTGELFF,TGTGCCAGCAGTGAAGAGACAGGATCAAACACCGGGGAGCTGTTTTTT
many,TRBJ2-7,TRBV7-7,TRBD1,CASSPGQGATYEQYF,TGTGCTAGCAGCCCGGGACAGGGGGCTACCTACGAGCAGTACTTC
many,TRBJ1-3,TRBV4-2,-,CASSQGYTIYF,TGTGCCAGCAGCCAAGGGTACACCATATATTTT
many,TRBJ2-7,TRBV7-9,TRBD1,CASGTGVEQYF,TGTGCCAGTGGGACAGGGGTCGAGCAGTACTTC
-,TRBJ2-5,TRBV11-2,TRBD2,CAIDRATSGKETQYF,TGTGCGATAGATAGGGCGACTAGCGGGAAGGAGACCCAGTACTTC
many,TRBJ2-7,TRBV7-9,TRBD1,CASSERAGQGSGEQYF,TGTGCCAGCAGCGAAAGGGCGGGACAGGGTTCAGGCGAGCAGTACTTC
many,TRBJ1-5,TRBV19,TRBD1,CASWDRGKNQPQHF,TGTGCCAGTTGGGACAGGGGGAAGAATCAGCCCCAGCATTTT
-,TRBJ1-1,TRBV10-3,-,CASSDVRGAGNTEAFF,TGTGCCAGCAGTGATGTCAGGGGCGCGGGAAACACTGAAGCTTTCTTT
few,TRBJ1-1,TRBV12-3/TRBV12-4,-,CASRNSRITGGIFTEAFF,TGTGCCAGCAGAAACTCCCGTATCACTGGGGGGATATTTACTGAAGCTTTCTTT
-,TRBJ2-5,TRBV29-1,TRBD2,CSVFGGAKTQYF,TGCAGCGTGTTCGGGGGGGCAAAGACCCAGTACTTC
-,TRBJ2-7,TRBV10-2,-,CASSESPPYEEQYF,TGCGCCAGCAGTGAGTCCCCCCCCTACGAGGAGCAGTACTTC
many,TRBJ1-5,TRBV20-1,-,CSGSSSNQPQHF,TGCAGTGGCTCATCAAGCAATCAGCCCCAGCATTTT
many,TRBJ2-3,TRBV15,TRBD2,CATSRLAGGNTDTQYF,TGTGCCACCAGCAGACTAGCGGGGGGCAACACAGATACGCAGTATTTT
many,TRBJ1-6,TRBV5-1,TRBD1,CASSRSGTDNSPLHF,TGCGCCAGCAGCCGCTCCGGGACAGATAATTCACCCCTCCACTTT
many,TRBJ2-2,TRBV11-1,-,CASSPDRPQLFF,TGTGCCAGCAGCCCCGACAGGCCTCAGCTGTTTTTT
-,TRBJ2-7,TRBV2,TRBD1,CASSYSTSPGGGEQYF,TGTGCCAGCAGTTACTCGACCAGCCCAGGGGGCGGCGAGCAGTACTTC
many,TRBJ1-1,TRBV19,-,CASSRHLNTEAFF,TGTGCCAGTAGTCGGCACCTGAACACTGAAGCTTTCTTT
-,TRBJ2-5,TRBV7-9,TRBD2,CASRLGGDQPQYF,TGTGCCAGCAGGTTGGGGGGGGATCAGCCCCAGTACTTC
many,TRBJ2-2,TRBV10-3,TRBD2,CATGLAGEAGELFF,TGTGCCACCGGACTAGCGGGAGAGGCCGGGGAGCTGTTTTTT
-,TRBJ2-2,TRBV5-1,TRBD2,CASSLDGGAKNTGELFF,TGCGCCAGCAGCTTGGACGGGGGGGCCAAGAACACCGGGGAGCTGTTTTTT
-,TRBJ1-1,TRBV2,TRBD1,CASTGQEAFF,TGTGCCAGCACGGGACAGGAAGCTTTCTTT
-,TRBJ1-5,TRBV15,-,CATSRIGRESQHF,TGTGCCACCAGCAGAATCGGGCGGGAGTCCCAGCATTTT
once,TRBJ2-5,TRBV7-9,-,CASSSGSGNQETQYF,TGTGCCAGCAGCTCGGGGTCCGGGAACCAAGAGACCCAGTACTTC
-,TRBJ2-1,TRBV25-1,TRBD2,CASSDGISGSYNEQFF,TGTGCCAGCAGTGACGGGATTAGCGGGAGCTACAATGAGCAGTTCTTC
-,TRBJ2-7,TRBV6-5,TRBD1,CASRAPGQGKQYF,TGTGCCAGCAGGGCACCGGGACAGGGAAAGCAGTACTTC